Here is one T cell receptor (beta chain) with its context. This sample stems from a study of beta chain features in type 1 diabetes. Trimming left V 3 bases short and J 7 bases short, with 8 bases between. In germline, CDR1 is SGDLS, CDR2 YYNGEE. This CDR3 is built from 12 residues. TCRB transcripts that were expressed got sequenced, as all of the isolated RNA had been reverse transcribed. The table came from immunoSEQ multiplex PCR; TCRdb's copy has only in-frame clones and leaves some out. The data hold a few hundred thousand clones, with about 30% observed a single time. The sequenced material came from central memory CD4+ T cells from blood. The TCR sequence derives from a man aged 25-45 years in good health. The chain carries TRBV9 and TRBJ2-4, with a weak D call TRBD1 (5 bases). The CDR3 spells CASSGGSNIQYF. The CDR3 bases are TGTGCCAGCAGCGGGGGCTCGAACATTCAGTACTTC.